These 11 T cell receptor beta chains share one sample of origin, sequenced in a study of blood T cell repertoires in COVID-19. Here immunoSEQ multiplex PCR was the method, and the copy in TCRdb shows in-frame clones only, minus some. The table includes around 360,000 clones, roughly 86% detected once. Sequencing input: peripheral blood. The receptors come from a woman between 25 and 40 years old with COVID-19, enrolled during active disease.

In the case of this clone: Other DNA sequences in this specimen translate into the identical CDR3. This chain links TRBV5-1 with TRBJ2-3; 10 bases match TRBD2. The CDR3 has 14 amino acids. Germline V gene sequence: CDR1 SGHRS, CDR2 YFSETQ. The V gene end was trimmed by 1 base and the J gene end by 4 bases; junction bases not matched to a gene: 0. The CDR3 is CASSLTSGADTQYF. CDR3 in DNA: TGCGCCAGCAGCTTGACTAGCGGGGCAGATACGCAGTATTTT.

V usage is TRBV14 and J usage is TRBJ2-7, with D maybe TRBD1 (6 bases). Between the trimmed V and J ends, which lost 4 bases and 4 bases, there was a span of 11 bases. This CDR3 is 13 amino acids long. Per germline, CDR1 SGHDN and CDR2 FVKESK. The CDR3 bases are TGTGCCAGCAGCCGAGGGGGACAATACGAGCAGTACTTC. It encodes CASSRGGQYEQYF.

The chain recombines TRBV2 with TRBJ2-2, with D perhaps TRBD2 (5 bases). Germline CDR1 and CDR2: SNHLY and FYNNEI. The CDR3 sequence is 13 residues long. V was clipped by 11 bases and J by 5 bases, with 15 bases between them. Written as DNA, the CDR3 is TGTGCCGGAGGACGGGCTCAAACCGGGGAGCTGTTTTTT. Translated, it gives CAGGRAQTGELFF.

The chain uses TRBV7-9 and TRBJ2-1; D is uncertain. This CDR3 is 12 amino acids long. Trimming took off 3 bases at V and 8 bases at J, with 8 bases between the two ends. Germline-derived CDR1 and CDR2 are SEHNR and FQNEAQ (reference sequence). The CDR3 reads CASSLLIDEQFF. For the CDR3, the DNA is TGTGCCAGCAGCTTGCTAATTGATGAGCAGTTCTTC.

J is TRBJ1-2 and V is TRBV4-1; D may be TRBD1 (6 bases). The germline V gene has CDR1 MGHRA and CDR2 YSYEKL. The CDR3 extends over 16 amino acids. Deletions cut 2 bases from V and 3 bases from J, with 16 bases between. Written as DNA, the CDR3 is TGCGCCAGCAGCCAAACATTGGACAGATTAGACTATGGCTACACCTTC. Amino acid sequence: CASSQTLDRLDYGYTF.

This rearrangement joins TRBV23-1 to TRBJ2-4, with 7 bases fitting TRBD1. TRBV23-1 is noted as an ORF with a role that remains uncertain. V trimming: 0 bases; J trimming: 3 bases; junction bases outside the gene matches: 8. There are 17 residues in the CDR3. This CDR3 is CASSQSMWWDSKNIQYF. The CDR3 DNA reads as TGCGCCAGCAGTCAATCGATGTGGTGGGACAGCAAAAACATTCAGTACTTC.

The rearrangement links TRBV30 to TRBJ2-7, with 7 bases that match TRBD1. Germline values: CDR1 GTSNPN, CDR2 SVGIG (reference sequence). The V segment lost 2 bases and the J segment 5 bases; nucleotides outside the gene matches: 18. The CDR3 consists of 17 residues. CDR3 protein: CAWSLPQPVQGSHEQYF. The CDR3 DNA is TGTGCCTGGAGTCTCCCGCAGCCCGTACAGGGGAGCCACGAGCAGTACTTC.

The chain employs TRBV28 and TRBJ2-4; 12 bases line up with TRBD1. The germline V gene has CDR1 MDHEN and CDR2 SYDVKM. The CDR3 sequence is 15 residues long. V was clipped by 7 bases and J by 12 bases; unmatched bases: 13. As DNA, the CDR3 is TGTGCCAGCACCCCTTCCTTGGGACAGGGGGCAAATCAGTACTTC. This gives the protein CASTPSLGQGANQYF.

V is TRBV27 and J is TRBJ2-5; tentative D call: TRBD1 (5 bases). Trimming cost V 6 bases and J 3 bases, with 11 bases left between them. Germline-derived CDR1 and CDR2 are MNHEY and SMNVEV (reference sequence). The CDR3 has 13 amino acids. CDR3 amino acids: CASSFDSKETQYF. As DNA, the CDR3 is TGTGCCAGCAGCTTTGACAGTAAAGAGACCCAGTACTTC.

This chain links TRBV10-3 with TRBJ1-5; 8 bases fit TRBD1. The ends lost 2 bases at V and 7 bases at J; junction bases unmatched: 4. The CDR3 totals 14 residues. The germline CDR1 and CDR2 sequences are ENHRY and SYGVKD. This chain's CDR3 is CAISEGQGEQPQHF. The CDR3 nucleotides read TGTGCCATCAGTGAGGGACAGGGAGAACAGCCCCAGCATTTT.

The genes are TRBV4-1 and TRBJ2-1; D may be TRBD2 (6 bases). The CDR3 runs 16 residues. Trimming left V 2 bases short and J 6 bases short, with 17 bases between. Germline V gene lookup returns CDR1 MGHRA and CDR2 YSYEKL. The CDR3 is CASSQTAGTWGNEQFF. CDR3 sequence (DNA): TGCGCCAGCAGCCAAACGGCGGGGACTTGGGGCAATGAGCAGTTCTTC.